What follows is one T cell receptor (beta chain) and its context. CDR1 is MNHEY and CDR2 is SVGAGI in the germline V gene. Trimming removed 6 bases from V and 10 bases from J, with 19 bases in between. This CDR3 has 15 residues. TCRdb keeps only in-frame clones here, not all; method: immunoSEQ multiplex PCR. Altogether 130,000 to 150,000 clones are present, approximately 93% being singletons, with the ten largest covering roughly 5.5%. The data were taken from a study of control samples from healthy donors and cancer patients. The source is a man in his late teens or twenties in good health. Sequenced: blood. The chain recombines TRBV6-5 with TRBJ1-6; the D gene is possibly TRBD1 (6 bases). CDR3 sequence (DNA): TGTGCCAGCAGCTATCCACAGGGTATCGGCTCACCCCTCCACTTT. Amino acid sequence: CASSYPQGIGSPLHF.